This T cell receptor beta chain derives from a study of OX40 agonist ivuxolimab in advanced cancers. Background on the study: Ivuxolimab, which patients received intravenously every 2 weeks, was dosed at 0.01 to 10 mg/kg. Patients in dose escalation had liver, melanoma, kidney or head and neck cancers. Prior checkpoint blockade (anti-PD-1, anti-PD-L1 or anti-CTLA-4) was permitted; over 30% had it.

Whole-study findings and limits: There was clonal expansion of CD4+ and CD8+ blood T cells by week 6 at 0.1 to 3.0 mg/kg.

Measured with immunoSEQ multiplex PCR; TCRdb has only the in-frame clones, and not every one. The sample has about 36,000 clones, 78% seen once. About this clone itself: Its antigen remains unknown.

CDR3 size: 13 residues. V was clipped by 6 bases and J by 0 bases, with 9 bases between them. The germline CDR1 and CDR2 sequences are SNHLY and FYNNEI. This chain joins TRBV2 and TRBJ2-7; D is perhaps TRBD1 or TRBD2 (6 bases each). The sequencing used CD4+ or CD8+ T cells sorted from blood, collected in a trial of the OX40 agonist ivuxolimab. This TCR was sampled from an adult with an advanced solid tumor such as melanoma, head and neck, liver or kidney cancer. The CDR3 DNA follows: TGTGCCAGCAGGAAGGGGGGCTCCTACGAGCAGTACTTC. Translating it yields CASRKGGSYEQYF.